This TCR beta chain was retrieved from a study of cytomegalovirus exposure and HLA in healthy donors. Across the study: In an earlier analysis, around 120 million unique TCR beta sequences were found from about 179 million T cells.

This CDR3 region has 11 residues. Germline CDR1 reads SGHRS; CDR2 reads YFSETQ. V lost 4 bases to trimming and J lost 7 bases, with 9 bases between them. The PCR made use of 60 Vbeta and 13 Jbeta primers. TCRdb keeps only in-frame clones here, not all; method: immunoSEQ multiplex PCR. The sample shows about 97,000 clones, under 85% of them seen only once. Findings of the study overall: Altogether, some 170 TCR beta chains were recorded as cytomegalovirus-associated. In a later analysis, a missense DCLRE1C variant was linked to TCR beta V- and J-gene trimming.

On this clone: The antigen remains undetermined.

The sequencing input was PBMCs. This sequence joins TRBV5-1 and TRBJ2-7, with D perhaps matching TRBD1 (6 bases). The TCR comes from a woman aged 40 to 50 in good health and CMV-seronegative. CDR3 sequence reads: CASSTGTEQYF. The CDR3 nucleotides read TGCGCCAGCAGCACCGGGACAGAGCAGTACTTC. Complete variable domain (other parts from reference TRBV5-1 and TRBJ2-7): KAGVTQTPRYLIKTRGQQVTLSCSPISGHRSVSWYQQTPGQGLQFLFEYFSETQRNKGNFPGRFSGRQFSNSRSEMNVSTLELGDSALYLCASSTGTEQYFGPGTRLTVT.